This T cell receptor beta chain was sequenced in a study of type 1 regulatory T cells (dated by TCRdb to the early 2020s). Regarding the study in general: The study characterized an in vitro protocol that generated a Tr1-enriched, alloantigen-specific CD4 T cell product named T-allo10. T-allo10 was being evaluated clinically in patients with hematological malignancies who were receiving allogeneic hematopoietic stem cell transplantation. Summary of the overall study and its limitations: Compared with non-Tr1 cells, Tr1 cells had a TCR repertoire that was more restricted, a finding the study read as clonal expansion induced by alloantigen.

This clonotype was seen a few times. Its antigen is unknown. Qualities for individual bases were not recorded, and no much larger clone is one base off. The sequencer listed for this sample is Illumina MiSeq. The raw public data were reprocessed by TCRdb itself: fastp quality trimming at Q25, MiXCR clonotype calling, in-frame beta chains only. Each record represents a unique CDR3 protein, reported with the most common genes and DNA among its rows. The sample includes about 39,000 distinct CDR3 sequences, with 10% to 15% observed a single time. 6.5% to 9% of the sample lies in the top ten. According to the germline V gene, CDR1 reads KGHDR and CDR2 reads SFDVKD. At the junction V is shortened by 4 bases and J by 3 bases, with 2 bases in between. The CDR3 starts with the cysteine, ends with the phenylalanine, and has 11 residues. Just CDR3 DNA is preserved here, 33 bases in frame from base 1.

The sequence was obtained from a human donor in good health. Sequencing used cultured non-Tr1 T cells, either the whole culture or a sorted T cell fraction (not recorded which). The cell subset or site label for this specimen denotes: non-Tr1 population from the T-allo10 product. This receptor chain uses TRBV24-1 and TRBJ2-5, with the D segment identity uncertain. The nucleotide sequence is TGTGCCACCAGTGAGAAAGAGACCCAGTACTTC. Its protein is CATSEKETQYF.